One and the same sample provided the 9 T cell receptor beta chains below, sequenced in a study of blood T cell repertoires in COVID-19. Clones were sequenced by immunoSEQ multiplex PCR, and TCRdb holds only the in-frame ones, with some missing. The table includes roughly 71,000 clones, roughly 85% detected once. Sample: peripheral blood. The receptor set was obtained from an elderly woman with acute or convalescent COVID-19.

The chain combines TRBV12-3 or TRBV12-4 with TRBJ1-2; D might be TRBD1 (5 bases). This CDR3 comprises 13 residues. V was pared by 2 bases and J by 4 bases, with 8 bases between. The CDR3 DNA sequence: TGTGCCAGCAGTTTAAGGGGAGGCTATGGCTACACCTTC. Its protein is CASSLRGGYGYTF.

The chain uses TRBV11-2 and TRBJ1-1; D may be TRBD1 (5 bases). Between the trimmed V and J ends, which lost 4 bases and 0 bases, there was a span of 18 bases. The CDR3 loop spans 17 amino acids. The germline CDR1 and CDR2 sequences are SGHAT and FQNNGV. The CDR3 here is CASSSIGGGAMNTEAFF. The CDR3 DNA reads as TGTGCCAGCAGCTCCATTGGGGGAGGGGCTATGAACACTGAAGCTTTCTTT.

The CDR3, as DNA: TGTGCCAGCAGAGAGGCTTCACAGGGTCAGCCCCAGCATTTT. This translates into CASREASQGQPQHF. The chain uses TRBV2 and TRBJ1-5; D is possibly TRBD1 (6 bases). This CDR3 is 14 amino acids long. Germline CDR1 is SNHLY and CDR2 is FYNNEI. Trimming removed 6 bases from V and 6 bases from J, with 15 bases in between.

This chain links TRBV5-1 with TRBJ1-1; 8 nucleotides line up with TRBD1. The V gene end was trimmed by 4 bases and the J gene end by 0 bases; junction bases not matched to a gene: 2. CDR1 is SGHRS and CDR2 is YFSETQ in the germline V gene. There are 14 residues in the CDR3. CDR3: CASSTGQVNTEAFF. The CDR3 DNA is TGCGCCAGCAGCACGGGACAGGTGAACACTGAAGCTTTCTTT.

J is TRBJ1-4 and V is TRBV5-1; 8 bases are a match to TRBD1. Germline V CDR1 and CDR2: SGHRS, YFSETQ. J lost 6 bases, V lost 0 bases, and 4 bases had no gene match. The CDR3 contains 15 residues. The CDR3, as DNA: TGCGCCAGCAGCTTGGGGGACAGGCCTTATGAAAAACTGTTTTTT. This translates into CASSLGDRPYEKLFF.

Here the CDR3 reads CASSQEGAGGLNEQFF. The DNA of the CDR3 is TGTGCCAGCAGCCAAGAAGGAGCGGGGGGCCTTAATGAGCAGTTCTTC. V gene TRBV4-2 combines with J gene TRBJ2-1, with TRBD2 identical over 9 bases. The CDR3 is 16 residues long. After removal of 0 bases from V and 7 bases from J, the junction contained 7 bases not matched to a gene. The germline V gene encodes CDR1 LGHNA and CDR2 YNFKEQ.

V gene TRBV18 combines with J gene TRBJ1-2; weak D call: TRBD1 (6 bases). Germline CDR1 KGHSH, CDR2 LQKENI. The V end lost 2 bases, the J end lost 5 bases, and 18 bases lay between the germline ends. The CDR3 consists of 16 residues. The CDR3: CASSPDFGGQTYGYTF. The CDR3 bases are TGTGCCAGCTCACCAGACTTCGGGGGGCAGACTTATGGCTACACCTTC. Full variable domain (outside the CDR3, taken from reference TRBV18 and TRBJ1-2): NAGVMQNPRHLVRRRGQEARLRCSPMKGHSHVYWYRQLPEEGLKFMVYLQKENIIDESGMPKERFSAEFPKEGPSILRIQQVVRGDSAAYFCASSPDFGGQTYGYTFGSGTRLTVV.

This clone is a singleton in its sample. The CDR3 nucleotides are TGTGCCAGTAATCCAGACAGGGGTAGAAACATTCAGTACTTC. It specifies CASNPDRGRNIQYF. The rearrangement links TRBV19 to TRBJ2-4; 8 bases line up with TRBD1. The CDR3 has 14 residues. CDR1 and CDR2 (germline): LNHDA, SQIVND (reference sequence). V shed 7 bases, J shed 6 bases, and the junction held 8 bases outside the gene matches.

There are a few counts of this clone. V and J are TRBV10-2 and TRBJ1-5; D might be TRBD1 (6 bases). This CDR3 has 17 residues. Trimming pared 6 bases from V and 0 bases from J, leaving 18 bases between. Germline lookup yields CDR1 WSHSY and CDR2 SAAADI. The CDR3 spells CASRAGGAGISNQPQHF. DNA of the CDR3: TGCGCCAGCAGGGCGGGGGGCGCGGGGATTAGCAATCAGCCCCAGCATTTT.